This T cell receptor beta chain is drawn from a study of blood T cell repertoires in COVID-19. Sequencing was performed with immunoSEQ multiplex PCR; in TCRdb, only in-frame clones are kept and a portion is missing. The data hold fewer than 250,000 clones, with 70% to 90% observed a single time. This CDR3 comprises 14 residues. Germline V gene sequence: CDR1 SNHLY, CDR2 FYNNEI. V dropped 6 bases and J dropped 2; count of bases not matched to a gene: 7. This clone was observed a single time. This chain uses TRBV2 with TRBJ2-7; the match to TRBD1 covers 7 bases. Sequenced input: peripheral blood. This sequence was found in a man in his forties with acute or convalescent COVID-19. The CDR3, as DNA: TGTGCCAGCAGCCGACAGGGATCCACCTACGAGCAGTACTTC. Translation gives CASSRQGSTYEQYF.